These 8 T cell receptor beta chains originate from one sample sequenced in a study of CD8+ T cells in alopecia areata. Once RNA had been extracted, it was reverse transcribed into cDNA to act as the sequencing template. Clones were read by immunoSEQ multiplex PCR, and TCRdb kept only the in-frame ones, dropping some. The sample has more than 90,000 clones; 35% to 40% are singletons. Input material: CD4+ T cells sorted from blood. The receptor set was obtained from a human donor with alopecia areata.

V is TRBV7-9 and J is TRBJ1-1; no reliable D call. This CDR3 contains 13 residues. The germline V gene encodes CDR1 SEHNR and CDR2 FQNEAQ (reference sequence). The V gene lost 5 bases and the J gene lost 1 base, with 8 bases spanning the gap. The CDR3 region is CASSTRGNTEAFF. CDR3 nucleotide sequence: TGTGCCAGCAGCACTCGTGGGAACACTGAAGCTTTCTTT. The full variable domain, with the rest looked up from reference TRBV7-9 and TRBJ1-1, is DTGVSQNPRHKITKRGQNVTFRCDPISEHNRLYWYRQTLGQGPEFLTYFQNEAQLEKSRLLSDRFSAERPKGSFSTLEIQRTEQGDSAMYLCASSTRGNTEAFFGQGTRLTVV.

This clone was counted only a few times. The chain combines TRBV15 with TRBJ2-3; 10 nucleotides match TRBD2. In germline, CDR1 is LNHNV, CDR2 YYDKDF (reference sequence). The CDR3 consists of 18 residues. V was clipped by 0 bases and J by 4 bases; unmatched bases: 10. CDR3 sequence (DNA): TGTGCCACCAGCAGAGATAGGATGCTAGCGGGGGCGGCAGATACGCAGTATTTT. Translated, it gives CATSRDRMLAGAADTQYF.

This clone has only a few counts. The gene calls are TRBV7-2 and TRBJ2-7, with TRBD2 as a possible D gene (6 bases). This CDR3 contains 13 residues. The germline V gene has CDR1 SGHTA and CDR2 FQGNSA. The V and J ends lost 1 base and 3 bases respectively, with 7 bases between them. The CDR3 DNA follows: TGTGCCAGCAGCTTAGGGCGGGACTACGAGCAGTACTTC. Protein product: CASSLGRDYEQYF.

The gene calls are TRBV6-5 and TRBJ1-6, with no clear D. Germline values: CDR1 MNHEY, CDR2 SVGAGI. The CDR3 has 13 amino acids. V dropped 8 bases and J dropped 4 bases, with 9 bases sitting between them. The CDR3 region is CASGLPYNSPLHF. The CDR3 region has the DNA TGTGCCAGCGGACTGCCTTATAATTCACCCCTCCACTTT.

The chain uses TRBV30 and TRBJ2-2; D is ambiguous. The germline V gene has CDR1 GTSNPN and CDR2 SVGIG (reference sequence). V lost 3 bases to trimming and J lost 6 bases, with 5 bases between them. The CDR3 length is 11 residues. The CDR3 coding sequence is TGTGCCTGGAGAAGAGCCGGGGAGCTGTTTTTT. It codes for CAWRRAGELFF.

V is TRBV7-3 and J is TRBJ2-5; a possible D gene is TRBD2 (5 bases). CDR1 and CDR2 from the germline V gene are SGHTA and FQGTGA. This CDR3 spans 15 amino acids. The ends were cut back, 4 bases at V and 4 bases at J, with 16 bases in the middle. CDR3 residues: CASSSQAGRRETQYF. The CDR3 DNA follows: TGTGCCAGCAGCTCCCAGGCGGGCAGGAGAGAGACCCAGTACTTC.

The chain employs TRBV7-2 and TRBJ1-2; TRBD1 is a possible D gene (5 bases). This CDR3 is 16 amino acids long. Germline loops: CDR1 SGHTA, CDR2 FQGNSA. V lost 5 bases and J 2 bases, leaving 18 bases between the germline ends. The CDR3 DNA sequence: TGTGCCAGCAGCCTACAGGACACGGTCCCCAACTATGGCTACACCTTC. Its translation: CASSLQDTVPNYGYTF.

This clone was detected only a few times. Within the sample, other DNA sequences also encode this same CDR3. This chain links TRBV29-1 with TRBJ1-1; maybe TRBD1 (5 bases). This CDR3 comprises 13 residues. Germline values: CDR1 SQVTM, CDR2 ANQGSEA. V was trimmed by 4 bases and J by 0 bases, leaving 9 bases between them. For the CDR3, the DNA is TGCAGCGTTGGGCCAGGGCTGAACACTGAAGCTTTCTTT. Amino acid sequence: CSVGPGLNTEAFF.